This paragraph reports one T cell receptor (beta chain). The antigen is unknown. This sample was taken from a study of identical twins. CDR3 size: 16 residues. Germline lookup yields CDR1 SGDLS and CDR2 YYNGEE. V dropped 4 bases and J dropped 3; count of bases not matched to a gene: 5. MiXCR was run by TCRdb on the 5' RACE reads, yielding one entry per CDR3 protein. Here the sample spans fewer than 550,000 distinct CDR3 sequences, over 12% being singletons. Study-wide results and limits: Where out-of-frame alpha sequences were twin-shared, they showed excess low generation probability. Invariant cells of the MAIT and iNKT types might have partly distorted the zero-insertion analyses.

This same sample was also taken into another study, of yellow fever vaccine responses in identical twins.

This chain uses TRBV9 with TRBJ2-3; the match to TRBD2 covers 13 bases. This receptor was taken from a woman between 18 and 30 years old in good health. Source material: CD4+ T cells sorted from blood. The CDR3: CASSLRTSGGTDTQYF. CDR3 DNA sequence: TGTGCCAGCAGCCTCAGGACTAGCGGGGGTACAGATACGCAGTATTTT. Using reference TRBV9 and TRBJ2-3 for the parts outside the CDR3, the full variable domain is DSGVTQTPKHLITATGQRVTLRCSPRSGDLSVYWYQQSLDQGLQFLIQYYNGEERAKGNILERFSAQQFPDLHSELNLSSLELGDSALYFCASSLRTSGGTDTQYFGPGTRLTVL.